This T cell receptor (beta chain) was obtained from a study of CD8+ T cells in alopecia areata. Study at large: The study gave treated patients oral tofacitinib at 5 to 10 mg twice daily. General observations from the study: Scalp lesions, especially in alopecia totalis/universalis, had higher clonality than normal scalp.

This CDR3 is 14 amino acids long. Germline CDR1 SGHDT, CDR2 YYEEEE. The V gene lost 4 bases and the J gene lost 3 bases, with 13 bases spanning the gap. As concerns this clone: Its specificity is unknown.

As the sequencing template, cDNA was produced by extracting RNA and reverse transcribing it. Measured with immunoSEQ multiplex PCR; TCRdb has only the in-frame clones, and not every one. The sample contains 250,000 or so clones, 65% to 70% of which appear only once. This clonotype was sampled from a human donor with alopecia areata. This specimen consisted of CD4+ T cells sorted from blood, obtained at week 0. The V gene is TRBV5-6, the J gene TRBJ1-1, with no clear D. The CDR3 spells CASSQFRRDTEAFF. The CDR3 DNA reads as TGTGCCAGCAGCCAATTTCGAAGAGACACTGAAGCTTTCTTT.